The clone carrying this T cell receptor beta chain appeared once. Its antigen is as yet unknown. Trimming cost V 2 bases and J 7 bases, with 18 bases left between them. Germline V gives CDR1 LGHNA, CDR2 YSLEER. The CDR3 has 16 amino acids. The sample originates from a study of OX40 agonist ivuxolimab in advanced cancers. Study-level information: Participants could have had prior anti-PD-1, anti-PD-L1 or anti-CTLA-4 therapy, and around 40% had some. Overall study results and limits: Average numbers of expanded clones were greater in CD8+ T cells than in CD4+. CD4+ and CD8+ blood T cells expanded clonally by week 6 at 0.1 to 3.0 mg/kg.

Clones were read by immunoSEQ multiplex PCR, and TCRdb kept only the in-frame ones, dropping some. The sample carries around 76,000 clones, about 94% recorded once. This material consisted of CD4+ or CD8+ T cells sorted from blood, taken in a trial of the OX40 agonist ivuxolimab. The genes are TRBV4-3 and TRBJ2-1, with D possibly matching TRBD2 (6 bases). The receptor was derived from an adult with an advanced solid tumor such as melanoma, head and neck, liver or kidney cancer. CDR3: CASSQYRGGVLNEQFF. CDR3 bases: TGCGCCAGCAGCCAATATCGGGGCGGGGTTTTAAATGAGCAGTTCTTC.